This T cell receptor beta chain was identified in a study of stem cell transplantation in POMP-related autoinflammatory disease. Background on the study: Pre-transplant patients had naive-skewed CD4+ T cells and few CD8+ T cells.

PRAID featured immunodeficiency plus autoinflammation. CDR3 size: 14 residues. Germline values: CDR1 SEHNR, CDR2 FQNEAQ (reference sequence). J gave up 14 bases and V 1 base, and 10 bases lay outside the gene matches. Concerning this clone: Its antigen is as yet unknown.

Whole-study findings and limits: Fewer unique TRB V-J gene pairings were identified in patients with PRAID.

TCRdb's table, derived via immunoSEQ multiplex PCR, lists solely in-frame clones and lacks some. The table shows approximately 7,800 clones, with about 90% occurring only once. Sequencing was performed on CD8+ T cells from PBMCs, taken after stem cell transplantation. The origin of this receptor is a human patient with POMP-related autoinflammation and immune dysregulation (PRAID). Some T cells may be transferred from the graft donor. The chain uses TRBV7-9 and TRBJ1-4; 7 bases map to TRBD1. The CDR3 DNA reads TGTGCCAGCAGCTTAGAGGTCCAACAGGGGCGGCTGTTTTTT. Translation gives CASSLEVQQGRLFF.